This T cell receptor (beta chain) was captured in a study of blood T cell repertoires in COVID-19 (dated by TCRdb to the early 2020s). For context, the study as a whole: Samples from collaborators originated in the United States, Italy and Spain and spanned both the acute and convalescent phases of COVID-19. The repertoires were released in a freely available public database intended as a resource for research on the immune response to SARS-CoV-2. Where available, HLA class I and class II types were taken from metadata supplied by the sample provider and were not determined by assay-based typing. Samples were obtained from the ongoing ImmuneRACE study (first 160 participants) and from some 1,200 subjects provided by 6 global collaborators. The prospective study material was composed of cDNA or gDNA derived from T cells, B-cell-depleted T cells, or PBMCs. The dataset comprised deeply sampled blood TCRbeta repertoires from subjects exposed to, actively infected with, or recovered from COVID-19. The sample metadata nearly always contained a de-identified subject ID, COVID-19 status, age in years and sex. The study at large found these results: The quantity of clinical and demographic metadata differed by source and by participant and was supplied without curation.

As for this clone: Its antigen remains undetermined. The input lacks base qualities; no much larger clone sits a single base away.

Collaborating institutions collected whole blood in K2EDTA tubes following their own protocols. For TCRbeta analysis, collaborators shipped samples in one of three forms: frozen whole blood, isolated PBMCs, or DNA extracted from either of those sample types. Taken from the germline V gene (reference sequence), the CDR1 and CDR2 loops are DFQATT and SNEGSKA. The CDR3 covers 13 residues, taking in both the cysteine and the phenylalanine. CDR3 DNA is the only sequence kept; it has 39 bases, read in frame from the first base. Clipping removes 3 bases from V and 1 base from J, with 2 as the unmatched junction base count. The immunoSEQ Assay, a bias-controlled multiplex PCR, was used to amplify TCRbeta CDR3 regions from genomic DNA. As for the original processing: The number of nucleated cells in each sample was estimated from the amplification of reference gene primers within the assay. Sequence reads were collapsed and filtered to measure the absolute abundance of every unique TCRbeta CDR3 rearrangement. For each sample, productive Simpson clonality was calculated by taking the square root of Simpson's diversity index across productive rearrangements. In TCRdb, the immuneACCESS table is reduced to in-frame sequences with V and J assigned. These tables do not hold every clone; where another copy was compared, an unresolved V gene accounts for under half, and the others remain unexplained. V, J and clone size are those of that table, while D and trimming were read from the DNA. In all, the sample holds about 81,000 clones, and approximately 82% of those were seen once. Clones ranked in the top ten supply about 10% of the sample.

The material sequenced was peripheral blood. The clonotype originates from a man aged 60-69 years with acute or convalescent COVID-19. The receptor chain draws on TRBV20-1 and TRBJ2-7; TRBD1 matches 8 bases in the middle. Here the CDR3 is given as CSASGTGSYEQYF. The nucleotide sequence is TGCAGTGCTAGTGGGACAGGATCCTACGAGCAGTACTTC.